This T cell receptor (beta chain) emerged from a study of blood T cell repertoires in COVID-19. Study-level background: Samples representing acute and convalescent COVID-19 were sourced from the United States, Italy and Spain.

CDR1 and CDR2 (germline): MNHEY, SMNVEV (reference sequence). V lost 5 bases to trimming and J lost 3 bases; unmatched junction nucleotides: 9. This CDR3 has 15 residues. TCRdb keeps only in-frame clones here, not all; method: immunoSEQ multiplex PCR. This table holds over 200,000 clones, 75% to 85% found once. Sequencing was done on a sample of peripheral blood. This TCR came from a man aged 35-49 years who had recovered from COVID-19. J is TRBJ2-7 and V is TRBV27; 8 nucleotides align to TRBD2. The CDR3 DNA reads TGTGCCAGCAGTACCCGGTTAGCGGGGTACTACGAGCAGTACTTC. Residues: CASSTRLAGYYEQYF.